The clone carrying this T cell receptor (beta chain) was picked up many times. The target antigen is unknown. Read data end 3 residues before the CDR3 end; the end is taken from the germline J gene. Blood came from CVID subjects not ill and not taking immunomodulatory or immunosuppressive medication. Donors gave roughly 5 to 8 ml heparinized peripheral whole blood. This specimen comes from a study of T cell clonality in common variable immunodeficiency. Study conclusions and caveats: Links between repertoire features and CVID complications were heterogeneity-limited. In common variable immunodeficiency, TCR beta chains reportedly carried fewer deletions and N-nucleotide insertions. Compared with controls, CVID subjects had fewer shared TCRbeta clones.

The CDR3 extends over 14 amino acids. Germline V gene data show CDR1 as DFQATT and CDR2 as SNEGSKA (reference sequence). The germline V and J ends were trimmed by 0 bases and 3 bases, with 9 bases remaining between them. Here immunoSEQ multiplex PCR was the method, and the copy in TCRdb shows in-frame clones only, minus some. The specimen gives roughly 34,000 clones without singletons; the ten biggest hold 6.5% to 7.5%. The receptor was derived from a human donor with common variable immunodeficiency. Sequenced material: peripheral blood mononuclear cells. The genes are TRBV20-1 and TRBJ2-1, with D unresolved. The CDR3: CSARDLAVYNEQFF. The part of the CDR3 DNA that was read is TGCAGTGCTAGAGATCTGGCTGTCTACAATGAG.